This T cell receptor beta chain comes out of a study of shared clonotypes between healthy human individuals. Study in general: Donors, aged 18 to 49, were a couple of women and three men.

Measured with immunoSEQ multiplex PCR; TCRdb has only the in-frame clones, and not every one. This table has fewer than 700,000 clones, roughly 95% appearing once. This CDR3 is built from 14 residues. V dropped 2 bases and J dropped 3 bases, with 9 bases sitting between them. Germline CDR1 SGHTA, CDR2 FQGTGA. CD45RO-negative CD8 cells positively selected for CCR7 made up the naive population, which excluded terminally differentiated effector memory CD45RA+ cells. The clonotype was recovered from a woman between 25 and 40 years old in good health. The sample comprised naive CD8+ T cells sorted from blood. The chain has TRBV7-3 and TRBJ2-3; D gene unclear. The CDR3 loop reads CASSLDTVTDTQYF. The DNA of the CDR3 is TGTGCCAGCAGCTTAGACACAGTTACAGATACGCAGTATTTT.